This note documents a single TCR beta chain sequence. A read error may explain this, as a much larger clone is one base away. This specimen comes from a study of CD8+CD57+ T cells in acquired aplastic anemia. Germline CDR1 reads MNHEY; CDR2 reads SVGEGT. The CDR3 has 18 amino acids. Patients chosen for sequencing had shown CD8+CD57+ cell expansion by flow cytometry. The use of genomic DNA as template underpinned the TCR beta VDJ and CDR3 profiling. A single record per CDR3 protein comes from TCRdb applying MiXCR to the reads. The sample shows 180,000 or so distinct CDR3 sequences, roughly 50% of them seen only once.

The source is a human donor with aplastic anemia. The V call is TRBV6-2 or TRBV6-3, the J call TRBJ1-6, with D perhaps matching TRBD1 (6 bases). Material: sorted CD4+, CD8+, or CD8+CD57+ T cells (not recorded which) from PBMCs. The CDR3 DNA reads as TGTGCCAGCAGTTACTCCATGGGGGCAGGGAAGGGTAATTCACCCCTCTACTTT. Residues: CASSYSMGAGKGNSPLYF.